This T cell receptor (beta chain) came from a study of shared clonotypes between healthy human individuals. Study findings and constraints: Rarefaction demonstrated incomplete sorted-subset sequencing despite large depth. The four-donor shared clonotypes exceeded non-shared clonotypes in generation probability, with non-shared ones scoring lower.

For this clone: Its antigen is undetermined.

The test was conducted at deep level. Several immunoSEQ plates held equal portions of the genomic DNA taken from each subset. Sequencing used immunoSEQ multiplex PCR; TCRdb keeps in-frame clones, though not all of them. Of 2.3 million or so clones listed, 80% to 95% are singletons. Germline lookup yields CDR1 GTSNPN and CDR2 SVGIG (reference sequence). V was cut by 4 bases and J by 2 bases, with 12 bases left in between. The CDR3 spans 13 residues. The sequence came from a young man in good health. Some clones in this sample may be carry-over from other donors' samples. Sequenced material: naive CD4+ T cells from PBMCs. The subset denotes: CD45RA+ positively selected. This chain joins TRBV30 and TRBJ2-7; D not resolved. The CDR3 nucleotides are TGTGCCTGGACCCGGAGCAGCACCTACGAGCAGTACTTC. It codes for CAWTRSSTYEQYF.